A selection of T cell receptor beta chains follows, all from one sample in a study of graft-versus-host responses after intestinal transplantation. Generated by immunoSEQ multiplex PCR, the TCRdb table keeps only in-frame clones and is missing some. The table shows 93,000 or so clones, with over 85% occurring only once. Their recognized antigens are unknown. Sequenced material: unstimulated CD8+ T cells sorted from spleen or lymph node cells, taken before intestinal transplant. These receptors originate from a human donor who received an intestinal transplant. Each CDR3 is given with its conserved first and last residue. Fields, in order: J gene, V gene, D gene, CDR3 protein, CDR3 DNA. D genes are given only for firm matches.

j_gene: TRBJ2-3
v_gene: TRBV7-9
d_gene: NA
CDR3aa: CASSFVTDTQYF
CDR3nt: TGTGCCAGCAGCTTTGTCACAGATACGCAGTATTTT

j_gene: TRBJ2-1
v_gene: TRBV7-9
d_gene: NA
CDR3aa: CASSLATGRKLNNNEQFF
CDR3nt: TGTGCCAGCAGCTTAGCGACGGGACGGAAGCTAAACAACAATGAGCAGTTCTTC

j_gene: TRBJ2-7
v_gene: TRBV4-1
d_gene: NA
CDR3aa: CASSQDSELRAHYEQYF
CDR3nt: TGCGCCAGCAGCCAAGATTCGGAGCTACGGGCTCACTACGAGCAGTACTTC

j_gene: TRBJ2-3
v_gene: TRBV5-1
d_gene: TRBD2
CDR3aa: CASSLYGRETDTQYF
CDR3nt: TGCGCCAGCAGTCTATACGGGAGGGAGACAGATACGCAGTATTTT

j_gene: TRBJ1-6
v_gene: TRBV4-1
d_gene: NA
CDR3aa: CASSQVQGVSPLHF
CDR3nt: TGCGCCAGCAGCCAAGTGCAGGGAGTTTCACCCCTCCACTTT

j_gene: TRBJ1-1
v_gene: TRBV30
d_gene: TRBD1
CDR3aa: CAWRDRPNTEAFF
CDR3nt: TGTGCCTGGAGGGACAGGCCGAACACTGAAGCTTTCTTT

j_gene: TRBJ2-7
v_gene: TRBV5-6
d_gene: NA
CDR3aa: CASSLEGGSYEQYF
CDR3nt: TGTGCCAGCAGCTTGGAAGGCGGCTCTTACGAGCAGTACTTC

j_gene: TRBJ1-5
v_gene: TRBV12-5
d_gene: NA
CDR3aa: CASGLVSKGLSNQPQHF
CDR3nt: TGTGCTAGTGGTTTGGTATCGAAGGGATTGAGCAATCAGCCCCAGCATTTT

j_gene: TRBJ2-1
v_gene: TRBV7-9
d_gene: NA
CDR3aa: CASSPWVVYREQFF
CDR3nt: TGTGCCAGCAGCCCTTGGGTAGTGTACAGAGAGCAGTTCTTC

j_gene: TRBJ2-4
v_gene: TRBV13
d_gene: NA
CDR3aa: CASSQNHKGEAKNIQYF
CDR3nt: TGTGCCAGCAGCCAAAACCACAAAGGGGAAGCCAAAAACATTCAGTACTTC

j_gene: TRBJ2-1
v_gene: TRBV11-3
d_gene: TRBD1
CDR3aa: CASSLGGQGSYNEQFF
CDR3nt: TGTGCCAGCAGCTTAGGGGGACAGGGGAGTTACAATGAGCAGTTCTTC

j_gene: TRBJ2-1
v_gene: TRBV19
d_gene: TRBD1
CDR3aa: CASSPGTGGYNEQFF
CDR3nt: TGTGCCAGTAGCCCCGGGACAGGGGGCTACAATGAGCAGTTCTTC

j_gene: TRBJ2-1
v_gene: TRBV21-1
d_gene: NA
CDR3aa: CASSKPGQGVAYNEQFF
CDR3nt: TGTGCCAGCAGCAAACCGGGACAGGGGGTAGCTTACAATGAGCAGTTCTTC

j_gene: TRBJ1-1
v_gene: TRBV14
d_gene: NA
CDR3aa: CASSLRTGLNTEAFF
CDR3nt: TGTGCCAGCAGCCTAAGAACAGGGCTGAACACTGAAGCTTTCTTT

j_gene: TRBJ2-1
v_gene: TRBV30
d_gene: NA
CDR3aa: CAWSVEGGNEQFF
CDR3nt: TGTGCCTGGAGTGTGGAGGGGGGCAATGAGCAGTTCTTC

j_gene: TRBJ1-4
v_gene: TRBV5-1
d_gene: NA
CDR3aa: CASSLDVEKEKLFF
CDR3nt: TGCGCCAGCAGCCTAGACGTAGAAAAAGAAAAACTGTTTTTT

j_gene: TRBJ2-7
v_gene: TRBV27
d_gene: NA
CDR3aa: CASSFGWGYEQYF
CDR3nt: TGTGCCAGCAGTTTCGGGTGGGGATACGAGCAGTACTTC